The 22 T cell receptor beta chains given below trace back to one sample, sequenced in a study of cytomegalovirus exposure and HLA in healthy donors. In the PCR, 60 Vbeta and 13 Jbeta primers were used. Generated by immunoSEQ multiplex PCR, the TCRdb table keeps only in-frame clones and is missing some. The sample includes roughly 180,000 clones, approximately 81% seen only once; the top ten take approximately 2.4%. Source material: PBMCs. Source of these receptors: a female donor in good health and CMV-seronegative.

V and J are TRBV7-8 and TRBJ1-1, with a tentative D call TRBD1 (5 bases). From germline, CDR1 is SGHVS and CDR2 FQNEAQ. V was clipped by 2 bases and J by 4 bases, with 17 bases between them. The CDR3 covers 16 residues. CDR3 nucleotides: TGTGCCAGCAGCTTAAAGTTTCGCGGGGGGGTCACTGAAGCTTTCTTT. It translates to CASSLKFRGGVTEAFF. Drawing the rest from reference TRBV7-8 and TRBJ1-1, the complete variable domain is GAGVSQSPRYKVAKRGQDVALRCDPISGHVSLFWYQQALGQGPEFLTYFQNEAQLDKSGLPSDRFFAERPEGSVSTLKIQRTQQEDSAVYLCASSLKFRGGVTEAFFGQGTRLTVV.

CDR3 region: CASSQDLRPGELFF. The CDR3 DNA follows: TGCGCCAGCAGCCAAGATCTACGCCCCGGGGAGCTGTTTTTT. The rearrangement uses TRBV4-3 and TRBJ2-2, with unresolved D. The germline V and J ends were trimmed by 0 bases and 6 bases, with 8 bases remaining between them. The germline gives CDR1 LGHNA, CDR2 YSLEER. The CDR3 consists of 14 residues.

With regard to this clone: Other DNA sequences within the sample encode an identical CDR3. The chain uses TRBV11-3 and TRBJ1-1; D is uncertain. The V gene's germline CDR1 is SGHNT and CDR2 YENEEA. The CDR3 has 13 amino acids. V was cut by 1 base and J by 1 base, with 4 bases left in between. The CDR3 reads CASSLGRNTEAFF. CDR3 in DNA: TGTGCCAGCAGCTTAGGGAGGAACACTGAAGCTTTCTTT. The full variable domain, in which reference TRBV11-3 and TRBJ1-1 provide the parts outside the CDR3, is EAGVVQSPRYKIIEKKQPVAFWCNPISGHNTLYWYLQNLGQGPELLIRYENEEAVDDSQLPKDRFSAERLKGVDSTLKIQPAELGDSAVYLCASSLGRNTEAFFGQGTRLTVV.

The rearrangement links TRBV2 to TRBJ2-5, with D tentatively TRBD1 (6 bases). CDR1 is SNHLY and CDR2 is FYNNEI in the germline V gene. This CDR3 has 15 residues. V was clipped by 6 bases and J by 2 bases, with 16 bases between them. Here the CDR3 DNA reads TGTGCCAGCAGGAGAACAGGGACCCCTCAAGAGACCCAGTACTTC. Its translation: CASRRTGTPQETQYF.

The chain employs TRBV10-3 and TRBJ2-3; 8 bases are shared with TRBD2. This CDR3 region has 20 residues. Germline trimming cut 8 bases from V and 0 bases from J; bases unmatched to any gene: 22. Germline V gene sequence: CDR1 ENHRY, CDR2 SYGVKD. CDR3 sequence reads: CAIQVLNSGKAKTSTDTQYF. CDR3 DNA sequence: TGTGCCATCCAAGTTCTGAATAGCGGGAAGGCTAAAACGAGCACAGATACGCAGTATTTT.

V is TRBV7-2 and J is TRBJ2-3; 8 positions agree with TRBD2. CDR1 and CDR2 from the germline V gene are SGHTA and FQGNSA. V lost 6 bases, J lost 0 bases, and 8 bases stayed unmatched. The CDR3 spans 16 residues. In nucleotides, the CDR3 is TGTGCCAGCAGGCAGTTTAGCGGGGCGAGCACAGATACGCAGTATTTT. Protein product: CASRQFSGASTDTQYF.

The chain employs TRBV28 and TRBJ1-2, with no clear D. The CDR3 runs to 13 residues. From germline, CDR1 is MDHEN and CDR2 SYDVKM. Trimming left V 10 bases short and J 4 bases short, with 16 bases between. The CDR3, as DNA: TGTGCCATCACCCCACAGATCCTCTATGGCTACACCTTC. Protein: CAITPQILYGYTF.

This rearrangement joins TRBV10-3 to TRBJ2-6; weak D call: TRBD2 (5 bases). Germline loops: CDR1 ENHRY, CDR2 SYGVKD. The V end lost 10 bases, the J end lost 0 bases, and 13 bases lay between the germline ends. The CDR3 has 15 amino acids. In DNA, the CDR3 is TGTGCCAGCACCGAGGGAGACTCTGGGGCCAACGTCCTGACTTTC. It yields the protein CASTEGDSGANVLTF.

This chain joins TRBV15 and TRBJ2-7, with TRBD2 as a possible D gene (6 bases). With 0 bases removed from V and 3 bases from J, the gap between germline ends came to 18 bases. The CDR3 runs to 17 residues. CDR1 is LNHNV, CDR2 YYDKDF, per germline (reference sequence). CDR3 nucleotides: TGTGCCACCAGCAGAGATCTAGAGAAGCGGGCAGGCTACGAGCAGTACTTC. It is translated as CATSRDLEKRAGYEQYF.

The CDR3 loop reads CASSLATYEQYF. CDR3 DNA: TGTGCCAGCTCACTAGCAACCTACGAGCAGTACTTC. This chain connects TRBV18 to TRBJ2-7, with unresolved D. In germline, CDR1 is KGHSH, CDR2 LQKENI. CDR3 size: 12 residues. Between the trimmed V and J ends, which lost 4 bases and 2 bases, there was a span of 6 bases.

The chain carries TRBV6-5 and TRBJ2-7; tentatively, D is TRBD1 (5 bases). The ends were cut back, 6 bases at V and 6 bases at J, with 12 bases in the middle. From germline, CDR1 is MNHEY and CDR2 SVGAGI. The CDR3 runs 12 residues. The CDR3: CASRGWTPEQYF. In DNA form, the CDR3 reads TGTGCCAGCAGGGGCTGGACACCCGAGCAGTACTTC.

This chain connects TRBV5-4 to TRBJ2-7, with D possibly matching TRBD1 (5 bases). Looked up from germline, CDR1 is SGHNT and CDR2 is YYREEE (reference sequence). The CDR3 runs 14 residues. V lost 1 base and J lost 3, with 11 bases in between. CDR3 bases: TGTGCCAGCAGCTTGTGGGGCAAGAACTACGAGCAGTACTTC. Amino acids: CASSLWGKNYEQYF.

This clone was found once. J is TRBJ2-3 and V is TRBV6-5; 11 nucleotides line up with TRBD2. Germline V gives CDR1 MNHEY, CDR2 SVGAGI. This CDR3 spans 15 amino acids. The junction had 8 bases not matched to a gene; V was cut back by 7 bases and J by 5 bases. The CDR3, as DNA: TGTGCCAGCAACAGACTAGCGGGGCGTGGAGATACGCAGTATTTT. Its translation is CASNRLAGRGDTQYF.

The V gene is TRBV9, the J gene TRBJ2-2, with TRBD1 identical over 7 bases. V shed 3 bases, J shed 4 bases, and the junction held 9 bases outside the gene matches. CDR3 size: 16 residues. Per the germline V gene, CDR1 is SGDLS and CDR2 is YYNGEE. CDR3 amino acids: CASSGRDRPLTGELFF. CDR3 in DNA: TGTGCCAGCAGCGGCCGGGACAGACCCCTCACCGGGGAGCTGTTTTTT.

CDR3 sequence (DNA): TGCGCCAGCAGCTTGGATCGGGGGTGGACTGAAGCTTTCTTT. It specifies CASSLDRGWTEAFF. The genes are TRBV5-1 and TRBJ1-1; D perhaps matches TRBD1 (5 bases). The CDR3 extends over 14 amino acids. Germline V CDR1 and CDR2: SGHRS, YFSETQ. V lost 0 bases and J lost 5, with 11 bases in between.

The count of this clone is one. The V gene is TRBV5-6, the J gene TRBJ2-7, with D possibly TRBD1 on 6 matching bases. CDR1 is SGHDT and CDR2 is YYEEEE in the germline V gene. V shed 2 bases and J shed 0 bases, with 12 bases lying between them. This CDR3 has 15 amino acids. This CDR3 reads CASSFRGTDSYEQYF. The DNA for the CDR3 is TGTGCCAGCAGCTTTAGGGGGACCGACTCCTACGAGCAGTACTTC. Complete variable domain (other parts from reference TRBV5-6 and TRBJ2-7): DAGVTQSPTHLIKTRGQQVTLRCSPKSGHDTVSWYQQALGQGPQFIFQYYEEEERQRGNFPDRFSGHQFPNYSSELNVNALLLGDSALYLCASSFRGTDSYEQYFGPGTRLTVT.

The CDR3 spells CASSRIFGGEAFF. The DNA of the CDR3 is TGCGCCAGCAGCCGAATATTCGGGGGTGAAGCTTTCTTT. The V call is TRBV4-1, the J call TRBJ1-1, with D tentatively TRBD1 (5 bases). Trimming removed 4 bases at V and 7 bases at J, with 13 bases between. There are 13 residues in the CDR3. Germline-derived CDR1 and CDR2 are MGHRA and YSYEKL.

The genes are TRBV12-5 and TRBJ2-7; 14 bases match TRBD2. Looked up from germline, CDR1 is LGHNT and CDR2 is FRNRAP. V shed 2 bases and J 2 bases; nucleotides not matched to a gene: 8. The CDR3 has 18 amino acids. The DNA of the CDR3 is TGTGCTAGTGGTTTGCCCCAGGGACTAGCGGGAGCAACCTACGAGCAGTACTTC. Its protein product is CASGLPQGLAGATYEQYF. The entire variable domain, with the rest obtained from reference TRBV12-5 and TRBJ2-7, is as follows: DARVTQTPRHKVTEMGQEVTMRCQPILGHNTVFWYRQTMMQGLELLAYFRNRAPLDDSGMPKDRFSAEMPDATLATLKIQPSEPRDSAVYFCASGLPQGLAGATYEQYFGPGTRLTVT.

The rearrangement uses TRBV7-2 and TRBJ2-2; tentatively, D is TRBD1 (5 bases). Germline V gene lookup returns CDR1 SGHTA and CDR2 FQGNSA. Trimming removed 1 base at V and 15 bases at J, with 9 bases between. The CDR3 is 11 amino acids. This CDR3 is CASSLGAGMFF. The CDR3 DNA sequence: TGTGCCAGCAGCTTAGGTGCAGGGATGTTTTTT. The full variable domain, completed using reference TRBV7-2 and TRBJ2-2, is GAGVSQSPSNKVTEKGKDVELRCDPISGHTALYWYRQSLGQGLEFLIYFQGNSAPDKSGLPSDRFSAERTGGSVSTLTIQRTQQEDSAVYLCASSLGAGMFFGEGSRLTVL.

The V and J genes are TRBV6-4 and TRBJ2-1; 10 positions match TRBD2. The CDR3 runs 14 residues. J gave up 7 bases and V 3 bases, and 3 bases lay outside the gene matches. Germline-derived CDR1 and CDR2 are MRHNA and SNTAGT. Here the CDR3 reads CASSESGGANEQFF. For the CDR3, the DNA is TGTGCCAGCAGTGAGAGCGGGGGGGCAAATGAGCAGTTCTTC.

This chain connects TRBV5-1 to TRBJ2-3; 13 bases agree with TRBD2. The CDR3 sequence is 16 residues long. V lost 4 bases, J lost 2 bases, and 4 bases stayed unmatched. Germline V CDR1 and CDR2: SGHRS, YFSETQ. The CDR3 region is CASSRGLAGSTDTQYF. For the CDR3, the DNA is TGCGCCAGCAGCAGGGGACTAGCGGGATCCACAGATACGCAGTATTTT.

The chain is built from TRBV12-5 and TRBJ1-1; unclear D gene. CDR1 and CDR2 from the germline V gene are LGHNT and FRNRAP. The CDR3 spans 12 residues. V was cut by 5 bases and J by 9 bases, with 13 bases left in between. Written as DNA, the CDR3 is TGTGCTAGTGGTCCCGGTGGGCCCCAAGCTTTCTTT. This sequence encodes CASGPGGPQAFF. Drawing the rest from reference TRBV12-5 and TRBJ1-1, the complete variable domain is DARVTQTPRHKVTEMGQEVTMRCQPILGHNTVFWYRQTMMQGLELLAYFRNRAPLDDSGMPKDRFSAEMPDATLATLKIQPSEPRDSAVYFCASGPGGPQAFFGQGTRLTVV.